These 12 T cell receptor beta chains were all obtained from the same sample, sequenced in a study of blood T cell repertoires in COVID-19 (dated by TCRdb to 2020 to 2021). Library construction relied on the immunoSEQ multiplex PCR assay. What TCRdb holds here is the immuneACCESS table cut down to in-frame rearrangements. Part of the clones is not present; checked against another copy, under half of the missing clones reflect an unresolved V gene, and the others are unexplained. The sample yields about 300,000 clones; roughly 89% were counted once. In total, the top ten clones hold 2.9% of the sample. Sequencing input: PBMCs or T cells enriched from blood (not recorded which). These receptors were taken from a woman between 45 and 65 years old who had been exposed to COVID-19.

A single count supports this clone. The chain has TRBV7-9 and TRBJ2-2; D uncertain. This CDR3 has 13 residues. The ends were cut back, 2 bases at V and 6 bases at J, with 7 bases in the middle. Germline-derived CDR1 and CDR2 are SEHNR and FQNEAQ (reference sequence). The CDR3: CASSLRVAGELFF. CDR3 coding DNA: TGTGCCAGCAGCTTACGAGTTGCCGGGGAGCTGTTTTTT. The full variable domain, completed using reference TRBV7-9 and TRBJ2-2, is DTGVSQNPRHKITKRGQNVTFRCDPISEHNRLYWYRQTLGQGPEFLTYFQNEAQLEKSRLLSDRFSAERPKGSFSTLEIQRTEQGDSAMYLCASSLRVAGELFFGEGSRLTVL.

This chain joins TRBV28 and TRBJ2-6, with TRBD1 as a possible D gene (6 bases). The germline gives CDR1 MDHEN, CDR2 SYDVKM. Trimming shortened V by 3 bases and J by 0 bases, and 24 bases separated the two germline ends. There are 21 residues in the CDR3. The CDR3 spells CASSFGARWTDYLSGANVLTF. In DNA form, the CDR3 reads TGTGCCAGCAGTTTCGGAGCCCGTTGGACAGACTATCTCTCTGGGGCCAACGTCCTGACTTTC.

CDR3 amino acids: CASSSLVVEQYF. In nucleotides, the CDR3 is TGTGCCAGCAGTTCGCTCGTAGTCGAGCAGTACTTC. The rearrangement links TRBV28 to TRBJ2-7; D remains unclear. The CDR3 runs 12 residues. Germline V gene data show CDR1 as MDHEN and CDR2 as SYDVKM. V was trimmed by 4 bases and J by 6 bases, leaving 10 bases between them.

The chain combines TRBV7-9 with TRBJ1-1; a weak D match, TRBD1 (5 bases). Germline V gives CDR1 SEHNR, CDR2 FQNEAQ (reference sequence). The CDR3 has 16 amino acids. V lost 3 bases, J lost 1 base, and 15 bases lay in between. As DNA, the CDR3 is TGTGCCAGCAGCTTTACCGGGGGGTTGGGGAACACTGAAGCTTTCTTT. This codes for CASSFTGGLGNTEAFF.

V and J are TRBV4-1 and TRBJ1-5, with 8 bases fitting TRBD1. The trim removed 4 bases at V and 0 bases at J, leaving 14 bases unmatched. Germline loops: CDR1 MGHRA, CDR2 YSYEKL. This CDR3 spans 19 amino acids. For the CDR3, the DNA is TGCGCCAGCAGCCGAGAATTCAGGGGGCAGGGTACTAGCAATCAGCCCCAGCATTTT. This gives the protein CASSREFRGQGTSNQPQHF.

V usage is TRBV3-1 (or the pseudogene TRBV3-2) and J usage is TRBJ2-2, with 11 positions matching TRBD2. J lost 5 bases, V lost 4 bases, and 6 bases had no gene match. Germline V gene sequence: CDR1 LGHDT, CDR2 YNNKEL (reference sequence). The CDR3 contains 16 residues. This CDR3 reads CASSRLAGGWTGELFF. CDR3 nucleotides: TGTGCCAGCAGCCGCCTAGCGGGGGGTTGGACCGGGGAGCTGTTTTTT.

This clone was seen a single time. The genes are TRBV9 and TRBJ1-3, with 8 positions matching TRBD1. Trimming at V came to 4 bases and at J to 3 bases, leaving 9 bases not matched to a gene. This CDR3 spans 16 amino acids. In germline, CDR1 is SGDLS, CDR2 YYNGEE. The CDR3 sequence: CASSPTDRDSGNTIYF. The CDR3 nucleotides read TGTGCCAGCAGCCCGACGGACAGGGATAGTGGAAACACCATATATTTT.

This sequence joins TRBV30 and TRBJ1-2, with TRBD1 as a possible D gene (5 bases). Trimming took off 3 bases at V and 7 bases at J, with 18 bases between the two ends. Germline CDR1 is GTSNPN and CDR2 is SVGIG (reference sequence). The CDR3 loop spans 14 amino acids. CDR3 amino acids: CAWSPGGSISGYTF. The CDR3 nucleotides are TGTGCCTGGAGCCCGGGGGGTAGTATCTCTGGCTACACCTTC.

The genes are TRBV5-1 and TRBJ2-5; 12 positions agree with TRBD2. After removal of 4 bases from V and 3 bases from J, the junction contained 7 bases not matched to a gene. The CDR3 runs 16 residues. Germline-derived CDR1 and CDR2 are SGHRS and YFSETQ. CDR3 protein: CASSPGTSGSKETQYF. The CDR3 DNA follows: TGCGCCAGCAGCCCGGGGACTAGCGGGTCAAAAGAGACCCAGTACTTC.

The V and J genes are TRBV7-2 and TRBJ1-1; TRBD1 aligns across 7 bases. J was trimmed by 5 bases and V by 3 bases; bases with no gene match: 6. CDR1 is SGHTA, CDR2 FQGNSA, per germline. The CDR3 spans 14 residues. This CDR3 is CASSFQGVGTEAFF. CDR3 bases: TGTGCCAGCAGCTTCCAGGGGGTGGGTACTGAAGCTTTCTTT.

The V gene is TRBV10-3, the J gene TRBJ2-7, with TRBD1 matching 9 bases. J gave up 7 bases and V 6 bases, and 7 bases lay outside the gene matches. Germline loops: CDR1 ENHRY, CDR2 SYGVKD. The CDR3 length is 13 residues. The DNA for the CDR3 is TGTGCCATCAGGGGAGAGACAGGGGGTGAGCAGTACTTC. Protein sequence: CAIRGETGGEQYF.

This clone has more than one count but fewer than ten. V is TRBV19 and J is TRBJ1-3, with D uncertain. The germline V gene has CDR1 LNHDA and CDR2 SQIVND (reference sequence). V gave up 7 bases and J gave up 0 bases, with 13 bases separating them. This CDR3 spans 15 amino acids. CDR3 amino acids: CASNLGGLSGNTIYF. The CDR3 coding sequence is TGTGCCAGTAACTTAGGCGGGCTCTCTGGAAACACCATATATTTT.